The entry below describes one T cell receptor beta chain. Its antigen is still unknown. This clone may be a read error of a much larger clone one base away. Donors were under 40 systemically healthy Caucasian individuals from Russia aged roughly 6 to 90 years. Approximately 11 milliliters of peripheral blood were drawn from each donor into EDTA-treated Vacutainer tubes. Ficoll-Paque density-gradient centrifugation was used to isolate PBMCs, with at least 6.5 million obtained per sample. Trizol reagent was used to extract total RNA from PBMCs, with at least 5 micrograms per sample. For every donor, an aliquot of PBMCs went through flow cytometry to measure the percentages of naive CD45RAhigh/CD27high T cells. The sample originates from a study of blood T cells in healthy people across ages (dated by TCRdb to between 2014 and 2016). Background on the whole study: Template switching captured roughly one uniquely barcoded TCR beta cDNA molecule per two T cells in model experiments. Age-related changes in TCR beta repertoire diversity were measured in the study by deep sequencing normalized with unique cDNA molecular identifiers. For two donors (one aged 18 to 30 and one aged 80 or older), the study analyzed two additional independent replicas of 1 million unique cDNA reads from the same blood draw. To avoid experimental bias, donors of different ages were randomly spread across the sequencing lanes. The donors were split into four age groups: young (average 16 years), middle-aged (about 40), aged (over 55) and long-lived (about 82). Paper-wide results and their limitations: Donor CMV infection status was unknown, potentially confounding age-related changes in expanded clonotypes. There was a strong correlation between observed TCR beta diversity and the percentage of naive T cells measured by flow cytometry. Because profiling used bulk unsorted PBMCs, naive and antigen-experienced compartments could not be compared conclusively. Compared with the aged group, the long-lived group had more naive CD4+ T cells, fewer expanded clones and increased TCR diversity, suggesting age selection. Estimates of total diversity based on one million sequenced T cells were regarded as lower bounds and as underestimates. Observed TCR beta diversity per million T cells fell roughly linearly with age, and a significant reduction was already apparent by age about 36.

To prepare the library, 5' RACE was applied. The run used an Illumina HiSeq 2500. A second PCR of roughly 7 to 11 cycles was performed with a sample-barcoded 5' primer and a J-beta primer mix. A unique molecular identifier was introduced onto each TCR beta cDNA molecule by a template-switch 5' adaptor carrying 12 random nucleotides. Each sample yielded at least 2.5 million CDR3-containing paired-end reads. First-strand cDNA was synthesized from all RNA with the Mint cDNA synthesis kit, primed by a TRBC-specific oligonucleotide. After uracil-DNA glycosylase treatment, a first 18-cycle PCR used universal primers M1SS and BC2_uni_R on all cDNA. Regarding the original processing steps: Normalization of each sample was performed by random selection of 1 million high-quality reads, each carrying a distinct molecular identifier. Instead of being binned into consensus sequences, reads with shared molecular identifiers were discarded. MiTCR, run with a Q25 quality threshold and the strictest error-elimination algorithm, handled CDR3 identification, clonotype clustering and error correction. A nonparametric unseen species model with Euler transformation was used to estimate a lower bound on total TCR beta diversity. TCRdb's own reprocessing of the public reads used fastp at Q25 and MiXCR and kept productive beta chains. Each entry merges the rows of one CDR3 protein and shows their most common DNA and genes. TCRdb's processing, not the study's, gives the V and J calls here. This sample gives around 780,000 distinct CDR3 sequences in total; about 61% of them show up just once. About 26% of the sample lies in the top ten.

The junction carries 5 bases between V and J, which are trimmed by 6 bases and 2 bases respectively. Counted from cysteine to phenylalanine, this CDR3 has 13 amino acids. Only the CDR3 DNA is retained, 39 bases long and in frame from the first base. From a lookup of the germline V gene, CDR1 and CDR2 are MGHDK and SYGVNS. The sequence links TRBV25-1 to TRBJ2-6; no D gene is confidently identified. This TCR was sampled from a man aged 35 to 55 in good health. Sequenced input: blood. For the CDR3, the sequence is CASSQTGANVLTF. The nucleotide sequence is TGTGCCAGCAGCCAGACTGGGGCCAACGTCCTGACTTTC.